This T cell receptor (beta chain) is drawn from a study of blood T cell repertoires in COVID-19. Deletions cut 0 bases from V and 6 bases from J, with 6 bases between. CDR3 size: 12 residues. Germline CDR1 reads SGHRS; CDR2 reads YFSETQ. Repertoires were generated with immunoSEQ multiplex PCR, while TCRdb's copy carries only in-frame clones and drops some. The sample contains 200,000 or so clones, less than 90% of which appear only once. V is TRBV5-1 and J is TRBJ1-2; D uncertain. The sequence derives from a woman in her 50s with acute or convalescent COVID-19. Sample: peripheral blood. The CDR3 nucleotides read TGCGCCAGCAGCTTGGAGAGGAATGGCTACACCTTC. It codes for CASSLERNGYTF. The entire variable domain, with the rest obtained from reference TRBV5-1 and TRBJ1-2, is as follows: KAGVTQTPRYLIKTRGQQVTLSCSPISGHRSVSWYQQTPGQGLQFLFEYFSETQRNKGNFPGRFSGRQFSNSRSEMNVSTLELGDSALYLCASSLERNGYTFGSGTRLTVV.